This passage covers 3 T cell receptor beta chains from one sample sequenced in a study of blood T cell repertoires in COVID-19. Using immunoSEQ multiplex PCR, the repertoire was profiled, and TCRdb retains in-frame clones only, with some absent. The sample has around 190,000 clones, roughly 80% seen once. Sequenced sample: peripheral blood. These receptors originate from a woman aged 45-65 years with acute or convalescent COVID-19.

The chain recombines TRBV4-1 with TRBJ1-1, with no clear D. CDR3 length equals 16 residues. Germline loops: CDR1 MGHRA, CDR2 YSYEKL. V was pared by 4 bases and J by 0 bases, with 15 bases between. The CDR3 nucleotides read TGCGCCAGCAGCCCAACGACAATCGGATTGAACACTGAAGCTTTCTTT. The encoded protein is CASSPTTIGLNTEAFF.

The CDR3 region is CASSLDGTGGTYEQYF. The CDR3 DNA reads TGCGCCAGCAGCTTGGATGGGACAGGGGGAACCTACGAGCAGTACTTC. The chain uses TRBV5-1 and TRBJ2-7; TRBD1 agrees at 11 bases. CDR3 size: 16 residues. V was clipped by 0 bases and J by 2 bases; unmatched bases: 4. CDR1 and CDR2 (germline): SGHRS, YFSETQ.

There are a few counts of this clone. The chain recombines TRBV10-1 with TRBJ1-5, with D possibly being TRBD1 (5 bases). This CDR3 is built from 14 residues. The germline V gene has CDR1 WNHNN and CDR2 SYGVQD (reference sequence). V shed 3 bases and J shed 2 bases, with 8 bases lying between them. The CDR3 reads CASSDGAGNQPQHF. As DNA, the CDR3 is TGCGCCAGCAGTGATGGGGCAGGCAATCAGCCCCAGCATTTT.